This T cell receptor (beta chain) is drawn from a study of blood T cell repertoires in COVID-19. Study as a whole: PBMCs, B-cell-depleted T cells, or T cells provided the cDNA or gDNA that made up the material.

Clones were read by immunoSEQ multiplex PCR, and TCRdb kept only the in-frame ones, dropping some. Of a few hundred thousand clones listed, 65% to 85% are singletons. J was trimmed by 2 bases and V by 4 bases; bases with no gene match: 8. The germline CDR1 and CDR2 sequences are LGHDT and YNNKEL (reference sequence). The CDR3 totals 16 residues. The participants were between about 18 and 100 years old and came from about two dozen US areas. Recovered Cohort 3 donors showed two negative PCRs, clearance, or symptom resolution. Sequenced sample: PBMCs or T cells enriched from blood (not recorded which). The receptor was isolated from a man aged 45-65 years who had recovered from COVID-19. The chain has TRBV3-1 (or the pseudogene TRBV3-2) and TRBJ2-7, with 10 bases fitting TRBD1. CDR3 nucleotides: TGTGCCAGCAGCCTCCTCCCGGGACAGGGGCCCTACGAGCAGTACTTC. This codes for CASSLLPGQGPYEQYF.